The next 3 T cell receptor beta chains were all read from a single sample in a study of CD8+CD57+ T cells in acquired aplastic anemia. According to the study, genomic DNA was the template for TCR beta VDJ and CDR3 profiling. TCRdb re-called the reads through MiXCR, storing one row per CDR3 protein. The repertoire holds roughly 420,000 distinct CDR3 sequences, with just under 70% as singletons. Specimen: sorted CD4+, CD8+, or CD8+CD57+ T cells (not recorded which) from PBMCs. The receptor source for this set is a human donor in good health, serving as a control.

This clonotype was recorded many times. The genes are TRBV6-2 or TRBV6-3 and TRBJ1-4; 7 positions agree with TRBD1. V dropped 6 bases and J dropped 15; count of bases not matched to a gene: 13. The CDR3 has 13 amino acids. Germline assignment: CDR1 MNHEY and CDR2 SVGEGT. The DNA of the CDR3 is TGTGCCAGCAGGGCGACAGGGAACCAGCTTTTGTTTTTT. It encodes CASRATGNQLLFF.

Concerning this clonotype: At one end, the junction sequence differs from germline, possibly due to a read error. This chain connects TRBV7-3 to TRBJ2-7, with D possibly being TRBD1 (5 bases). Germline lookup yields CDR1 SGHTA and CDR2 FQGTGA. The CDR3 is 14 amino acids. CDR3 protein: CASSLSLDNEQLFF. The CDR3 DNA reads as TGTGCCAGCAGCTTAAGCCTGGACAATGAGCAGCTCTTCTTC. Filled out from reference TRBV7-3 and TRBJ2-7, the complete variable domain reads GAGVSQTPSNKVTEKGKYVELRCDPISGHTALYWYRQSLGQGPEFLIYFQGTGAADDSGLPNDRFFAVRPEGSVSTLKIQRTERGDSAVYLCASSLSLDNEQLFFGPGTRLTVT.

This rearrangement joins TRBV7-2 to TRBJ2-7, with a tentative D call TRBD1 (6 bases). CDR1 and CDR2 (germline): SGHTA, FQGNSA. This CDR3 has 17 residues. Trimming shortened V by 1 base and J by 0 bases, and 16 bases separated the two germline ends. The CDR3, as DNA: TGTGCCAGCAGCTTAGGGGCAGGCAGGGGCACCTCCTACGAGCAGTACTTC. As protein: CASSLGAGRGTSYEQYF.